The 18 T cell receptor beta chains in this list originate from one sample, sequenced in a study of vaccination and CD4 T cells after COVID-19. The Oncomine TCR Beta short-read assay was applied to DNA of cultured CD4+ T cells. TCRdb processed the PCR reads anew with MiXCR; each CDR3 protein has one entry. The sample shows about 15,000 distinct CDR3 sequences, about 53% of them seen only once. The antigens of these receptors remain unknown. The sample's treatment: approximately nine-day PBMC culture with coronavirus spike peptide pools or control peptides (ViraFEST assay). This specimen consisted of CD4+ T cells from blood, cultured in vitro, obtained before SARS-CoV-2 vaccination. These receptors came from a human donor who had recovered from COVID-19.

This clonotype was counted a single time. This sequence joins TRBV12-3 or TRBV12-4 and TRBJ2-3; 16 nucleotides agree with TRBD2. J lost 4 bases, V lost 4 bases, and 11 bases had no gene match. CDR3 length: 19 amino acids. The CDR3 DNA reads TGTGCCAGCAGTTCTTCCGGGACTAGCGGGAGGGCCGGTGCAGATACGCAGTATTTT. Protein product: CASSSSGTSGRAGADTQYF.

This clonotype has a handful of counts. V is TRBV7-2 and J is TRBJ1-2; D is ambiguous. CDR3 length: 13 residues. Germline V CDR1 and CDR2: SGHTA, FQGNSA. Trimming removed 1 base from V and 6 bases from J, with 9 bases in between. The CDR3 here is CASSLGRFDGYTF. The CDR3 region has the DNA TGTGCCAGCAGCTTAGGGCGGTTCGATGGCTACACCTTC.

V usage is TRBV24-1 and J usage is TRBJ2-2; no clear D gene. The CDR3 covers 12 residues. Trimming left V 3 bases short and J 13 bases short, with 11 bases between. Germline lookup yields CDR1 KGHDR and CDR2 SFDVKD. The CDR3 reads CATSDGPDRLFF. As DNA, the CDR3 is TGTGCCACCAGTGATGGCCCGGATAGGCTGTTTTTT.

This clonotype came up a few times. The chain combines TRBV11-3 with TRBJ2-2; no reliable D call. The CDR3 has 13 residues. Between the trimmed V and J ends, which lost 4 bases and 6 bases, there was a span of 9 bases. The germline V gene encodes CDR1 SGHNT and CDR2 YENEEA. CDR3 residues: CASSSPYSGELFF. CDR3 in DNA: TGTGCCAGCAGCTCTCCCTATTCCGGGGAGCTGTTTTTT.

The gene calls are TRBV20-1 and TRBJ2-1; D unclear. The germline gives CDR1 DFQATT, CDR2 SNEGSKA (reference sequence). The CDR3 loop spans 12 amino acids. V was shortened by 6 bases and J by 4 bases, with 10 bases between the two germline ends. The DNA for the CDR3 is TGCAGTGCGAATCCTGGGTACAATGAGCAGTTCTTC. Its translation is CSANPGYNEQFF.

This clonotype was observed a handful of times. The chain employs TRBV15 and TRBJ1-5, with unresolved D. V lost 0 bases and J lost 7, with 10 bases in between. The CDR3 extends over 14 amino acids. From germline, CDR1 is LNHNV and CDR2 YYDKDF (reference sequence). CDR3 bases: TGTGCCACCAGCAGAGATATGGTGGGCCAGCCCCAGCATTTT. This codes for CATSRDMVGQPQHF.

The chain employs TRBV20-1 and TRBJ2-7; D possibly uses TRBD1 or TRBD2 (5 bases each). Trimming took off 3 bases at V and 2 bases at J, with 20 bases between the two ends. Germline V lookup: CDR1 DFQATT, CDR2 SNEGSKA (reference sequence). This CDR3 contains 16 residues. CDR3 sequence (DNA): TGCAGTGCTAGGGGGAATCCGGGACGCCTTGCCTACGAGCAGTACTTC. This gives the protein CSARGNPGRLAYEQYF.

The chain combines TRBV24-1 with TRBJ2-5; D assignment may be TRBD1 or TRBD2 (5 bases each). V lost 5 bases to trimming and J lost 7 bases, with 13 bases between them. The CDR3 runs 13 residues. Germline V gene lookup returns CDR1 KGHDR and CDR2 SFDVKD. The CDR3 bases are TGTGCCACCAGTGCGGGGCCAAGGGGGACCCAGTACTTC. This codes for CATSAGPRGTQYF.

This chain uses TRBV29-1 with TRBJ1-1; the D gene is possibly TRBD1 (5 bases). From germline, CDR1 is SQVTM and CDR2 ANQGSEA. V lost 5 bases, J lost 1 base, and 17 bases lay in between. CDR3 length equals 15 residues. CDR3 residues: CSVFLVGAPNTEAFF. The CDR3 DNA follows: TGCAGCGTTTTTCTCGTAGGGGCCCCGAACACTGAAGCTTTCTTT.

The chain links TRBV20-1 to TRBJ2-1; the D call may be TRBD1 or TRBD2 (5 bases each). V lost 1 base to trimming and J lost 0 bases, with 16 bases between them. The length of the CDR3 is 17 residues. CDR1 and CDR2 from the germline V gene are DFQATT and SNEGSKA (reference sequence). DNA of the CDR3: TGCAGTGCTAGAGGTGGGGCGGGCAGAAGCTCCTACAATGAGCAGTTCTTC. Translation gives CSARGGAGRSSYNEQFF.

V and J are TRBV7-2 and TRBJ1-2, with TRBD1 matching over 7 bases. J gave up 4 bases and V 2 bases, and 7 bases lay outside the gene matches. The CDR3 sequence is 15 residues long. Per the germline V gene, CDR1 is SGHTA and CDR2 is FQGNSA. CDR3 bases: TGTGCCAGCAGCTTAACACCCGACAGGGCCTATGGCTACACCTTC. Translated: CASSLTPDRAYGYTF.

This clonotype appeared a few times. The CDR3: CASRSTGNTEAFF. CDR3 bases: TGTGCCAGCAGGTCTACAGGGAACACTGAAGCTTTCTTT. The chain combines TRBV28 with TRBJ1-1; the D gene is possibly TRBD1 (5 bases). Germline V gene data show CDR1 as MDHEN and CDR2 as SYDVKM. V lost 6 bases and J lost 1, with 9 bases in between. The CDR3 contains 13 residues.

The genes are TRBV7-9 and TRBJ1-6; D is ambiguous. The CDR3 is 14 amino acids. Between the trimmed V and J ends, which lost 3 bases and 6 bases, there was a span of 9 bases. Germline CDR1 reads SEHNR; CDR2 reads FQNEAQ (reference sequence). The CDR3 region has the DNA TGTGCCAGCAGCTTGGGGAGCCGTAATTCACCCCTCCACTTT. It is translated as CASSLGSRNSPLHF.

This clonotype appeared a few times. The genes are TRBV20-1 and TRBJ1-4, with D perhaps TRBD1 (5 bases). V gave up 6 bases and J gave up 4 bases, with 18 bases separating them. The germline CDR1 and CDR2 sequences are DFQATT and SNEGSKA (reference sequence). The CDR3 runs to 15 residues. CDR3 nucleotide sequence: TGCAGTGCCAGCGACCCGGGACGCAGTAATGAAAAACTGTTTTTT. Its protein product is CSASDPGRSNEKLFF.

This clonotype was counted a few times. V gene TRBV6-1 combines with J gene TRBJ1-3; D is perhaps TRBD1 (5 bases). The CDR3 is 15 residues long. Germline V gene data show CDR1 as MNHNS and CDR2 as SASEGT. V gave up 5 bases and J gave up 1 base, with 12 bases separating them. DNA for the CDR3: TGTGCCAGCAGTCGGACATTCTATTCTGGAAACACCATATATTTT. Protein sequence: CASSRTFYSGNTIYF.

The CDR3 nucleotides read TGTGCCAGCAGTCCCTACTCTGGGGCCAACGTCCTGACTTTC. As protein: CASSPYSGANVLTF. The chain uses TRBV27 and TRBJ2-6, with D unclear. The CDR3 consists of 14 residues. Deletions cut 5 bases from V and 0 bases from J, with 5 bases between. Germline V gene sequence: CDR1 MNHEY, CDR2 SMNVEV (reference sequence).

V is TRBV5-1 and J is TRBJ2-7, with 9 bases identical to TRBD1. Germline-derived CDR1 and CDR2 are SGHRS and YFSETQ. V dropped 3 bases and J dropped 3; count of bases not matched to a gene: 7. The CDR3 is made up of 15 amino acids. The CDR3, as DNA: TGCGCCAGCAGCTGGGAGGGACAGGGAAACTACGAGCAGTACTTC. Its protein product is CASSWEGQGNYEQYF.

The V call is TRBV7-8, the J call TRBJ2-2; D gene uncertain. The germline V and J ends were trimmed by 2 bases and 7 bases, with 8 bases remaining between them. This CDR3 spans 13 amino acids. CDR1 SGHVS and CDR2 FQNEAQ come from the germline V gene. The CDR3 reads CASSLKSRGELFF. For the CDR3, the DNA is TGTGCCAGCAGCTTAAAAAGCCGCGGGGAGCTGTTTTTT.